Listed below are T cell receptor beta chains from one sample, sequenced in a study of blood T cell repertoires in COVID-19. The data were produced by immunoSEQ multiplex PCR, yet TCRdb's version contains in-frame clones alone and is incomplete. Here the sample spans 150,000 or so clones, over 75% being singletons. Sequenced sample: peripheral blood. The receptors were sampled from a man aged 18 to 35 with COVID-19, enrolled during active disease. CDR3s include the opening cysteine and the closing phenylalanine or tryptophan. A D gene is named only where the DNA matches it firmly. Clone size, where shown, is once, few, many, or a class for clones that have expanded.

CDR3nt: TGCAGCGTTGAAGACCTCGTCCTGGAGCGGGAAGACACAGATACGCAGTATTTT
CDR3aa: CSVEDLVLEREDTDTQYF
j_gene: TRBJ2-3
d_gene: TRBD2
abundance: .
v_gene: TRBV29-1

CDR3nt: TGTGCCAGCAGCCAGGGGGTAGGTCGGGATGAGCAGTTCTTC
CDR3aa: CASSQGVGRDEQFF
j_gene: TRBJ2-1
d_gene: TRBD1
abundance: .
v_gene: TRBV9

CDR3nt: TGTGCCAGCAGCCAAGCGGACAGGGGATACGAGCAGTACTTC
CDR3aa: CASSQADRGYEQYF
j_gene: TRBJ2-7
d_gene: TRBD1
abundance: .
v_gene: TRBV4-2

CDR3nt: TGCGCCAGCAGAACCCGTTCTCAGGGGGCCAACACTGAAGCTTTCTTT
CDR3aa: CASRTRSQGANTEAFF
j_gene: TRBJ1-1
d_gene: TRBD1
abundance: .
v_gene: TRBV5-1

CDR3nt: TGTGCCAGCCGAGAAGGGGGAAGGGAAGCAGAAAACACCATATATTTT
CDR3aa: CASREGGREAENTIYF
j_gene: TRBJ1-3
d_gene: .
abundance: many
v_gene: TRBV25-1

CDR3nt: TGTGCCATCGGTCGCGGGGGCAATCAGCCCCAGCATTTT
CDR3aa: CAIGRGGNQPQHF
j_gene: TRBJ1-5
d_gene: .
abundance: .
v_gene: TRBV10-3

CDR3nt: TGTGCCAGCAGCTTTTGGGGGGAGACAGGGGGCTACGAGCAGTACTTC
CDR3aa: CASSFWGETGGYEQYF
j_gene: TRBJ2-7
d_gene: TRBD1
abundance: .
v_gene: TRBV11-2

CDR3nt: TGTGCCAGCAGACTGAGGGGGACAGGGGCCTACGAGCAGTACTTC
CDR3aa: CASRLRGTGAYEQYF
j_gene: TRBJ2-7
d_gene: TRBD1
abundance: .
v_gene: TRBV6-5

CDR3nt: TGCGCCAGCAGTAGACAGGTTGAAATTCCCTACAATGAGCAGTTCTTC
CDR3aa: CASSRQVEIPYNEQFF
j_gene: TRBJ2-1
d_gene: .
abundance: .
v_gene: TRBV4-3

CDR3nt: TGTGCCAGCAGCTTAGGCTTGCGGGAGGGCCAAGATACGCAGTATTTT
CDR3aa: CASSLGLREGQDTQYF
j_gene: TRBJ2-3
d_gene: TRBD2
abundance: .
v_gene: TRBV7-8

CDR3nt: TGTGCCAGCAGCCCTCAGGGTTGGCATGGCTACACCTTC
CDR3aa: CASSPQGWHGYTF
j_gene: TRBJ1-2
d_gene: .
abundance: .
v_gene: TRBV12-3/TRBV12-4

CDR3nt: TGTGCCAGCAGCTTGGAGGCGGGTGAGCAGTTCTTC
CDR3aa: CASSLEAGEQFF
j_gene: TRBJ2-1
d_gene: .
abundance: .
v_gene: TRBV5-4

CDR3nt: TGTGCCAGCAGCACGCGGGACAGCCCCTCGGGCACAGATACGCAGTATTTT
CDR3aa: CASSTRDSPSGTDTQYF
j_gene: TRBJ2-3
d_gene: .
abundance: .
v_gene: TRBV21-1

CDR3nt: TGCGCCAGCAGCCAAGATCAGTCGGGTTCTAGCGGGACCTACAATGAGCAGTTCTTC
CDR3aa: CASSQDQSGSSGTYNEQFF
j_gene: TRBJ2-1
d_gene: TRBD2
abundance: .
v_gene: TRBV4-3

CDR3nt: TGTGCCAGCAGTTACTCGAAGCGGAACCTAAACTACGAGCAGTACTTC
CDR3aa: CASSYSKRNLNYEQYF
j_gene: TRBJ2-7
d_gene: .
abundance: many
v_gene: TRBV6-2/TRBV6-3

CDR3nt: TGTGCCAGCAGTTTTTTAAACGAGCAGTACTTC
CDR3aa: CASSFLNEQYF
j_gene: TRBJ2-7
d_gene: .
abundance: once
v_gene: TRBV12-3/TRBV12-4

CDR3nt: TGTGCCAGCAGCCGAGCCCCCGGGACATCGAACACCGGGGAGCTGTTTTTT
CDR3aa: CASSRAPGTSNTGELFF
j_gene: TRBJ2-2
d_gene: .
abundance: .
v_gene: TRBV7-6

CDR3nt: TGTGCCAGCAGTTACGCTAGCCCCAATGAGCAGTTCTTC
CDR3aa: CASSYASPNEQFF
j_gene: TRBJ2-1
d_gene: .
abundance: .
v_gene: TRBV6-6

CDR3nt: TGTGCCAGCAGTTGGAACTTTGGACAGCCTTACTATGGCTACACCTTC
CDR3aa: CASSWNFGQPYYGYTF
j_gene: TRBJ1-2
d_gene: .
abundance: .
v_gene: TRBV28

CDR3nt: TGTGCCAGCAGTTACCCAGTCTATGGCTACACCTTC
CDR3aa: CASSYPVYGYTF
j_gene: TRBJ1-2
d_gene: .
abundance: .
v_gene: TRBV6-2/TRBV6-3

CDR3nt: TGTGCCAGCCTCGGACAGGACTATGGCTACACCTTC
CDR3aa: CASLGQDYGYTF
j_gene: TRBJ1-2
d_gene: TRBD1
abundance: .
v_gene: TRBV6-5

CDR3nt: TGTGCCAGCGCGATGGCGGTGAACACTGAAGCTTTCTTT
CDR3aa: CASAMAVNTEAFF
j_gene: TRBJ1-1
d_gene: .
abundance: .
v_gene: TRBV27

CDR3nt: TGTGCCAGCAGTTTACTAGGGGATGAAAAACTGTTTTTT
CDR3aa: CASSLLGDEKLFF
j_gene: TRBJ1-4
d_gene: .
abundance: .
v_gene: TRBV27

CDR3nt: TGTGCCAGCAGCCTCACGGGGGGCGCGAACACTGAAGCTTTCTTT
CDR3aa: CASSLTGGANTEAFF
j_gene: TRBJ1-1
d_gene: .
abundance: .
v_gene: TRBV7-6